The next 20 T cell receptor beta chains were all read from a single sample in a study of cytomegalovirus exposure and HLA in healthy donors. Amplification used 60 Vbeta primers and 13 Jbeta primers. Profiling relied on immunoSEQ multiplex PCR, and the TCRdb table lists in-frame clones only, not all of them. The sample includes 100,000 to 140,000 clones, less than 85% of them seen just once. Sequenced: PBMCs. Receptors were obtained from a man aged 18 to 35 in good health and CMV-seronegative.

A single count supports this clone. J is TRBJ2-1 and V is TRBV7-3; D gene uncertain. Per the germline V gene, CDR1 is SGHTA and CDR2 is FQGTGA. V gave up 5 bases and J gave up 5 bases, with 16 bases separating them. There are 15 residues in the CDR3. The CDR3 region is CASSNEAIPNNEQFF. For the CDR3, the DNA is TGTGCCAGCAGCAATGAGGCCATTCCCAACAATGAGCAGTTCTTC.

The V call is TRBV5-1, the J call TRBJ2-2; 12 bases match TRBD1. V shed 0 bases, J shed 6 bases, and the junction held 3 bases outside the gene matches. This CDR3 spans 16 amino acids. CDR1 and CDR2 from the germline V gene are SGHRS and YFSETQ. DNA of the CDR3: TGCGCCAGCAGCTTGGATGGGGACAGGGGGCCCGGGGAGCTGTTTTTT. Translating gives CASSLDGDRGPGELFF. Looking up the rest from reference TRBV5-1 and TRBJ2-2 gives the full variable domain: KAGVTQTPRYLIKTRGQQVTLSCSPISGHRSVSWYQQTPGQGLQFLFEYFSETQRNKGNFPGRFSGRQFSNSRSEMNVSTLELGDSALYLCASSLDGDRGPGELFFGEGSRLTVL.

The chain carries TRBV7-8 and TRBJ1-2, with D unresolved. Germline V lookup: CDR1 SGHVS, CDR2 FQNEAQ. V was pared by 1 base and J by 3 bases, with 9 bases between. The CDR3 extends over 14 amino acids. The CDR3 loop is CASSLGWGDYGYTF. CDR3 bases: TGTGCCAGCAGCTTAGGTTGGGGAGACTATGGCTACACCTTC.

The chain combines TRBV6-1 with TRBJ2-6; D not certain. Germline-derived CDR1 and CDR2 are MNHNS and SASEGT. Between the trimmed V and J ends, which lost 4 bases and 1 base, there was a span of 8 bases. There are 15 residues in the CDR3. CDR3 loop: CASSVRGSGANVLTF. The CDR3 DNA is TGTGCCAGCAGTGTACGAGGTTCTGGGGCCAACGTCCTGACTTTC.

The chain is built from TRBV9 and TRBJ2-2, with D perhaps matching TRBD1 (6 bases). Between the trimmed V and J ends, which lost 3 bases and 7 bases, there was a span of 16 bases. Germline V CDR1 and CDR2: SGDLS, YYNGEE. The CDR3 has 15 residues. CDR3 in amino acids: CASSASGTLFGELFF. The CDR3 nucleotides read TGTGCCAGCAGCGCATCCGGGACACTCTTCGGGGAGCTGTTTTTT.

The rearrangement links TRBV4-3 to TRBJ2-1, with D possibly matching TRBD2 (6 bases). The V and J ends lost 0 bases and 9 bases respectively, with 24 bases between them. CDR3 length: 18 amino acids. Germline V lookup: CDR1 LGHNA, CDR2 YSLEER. This chain's CDR3 is CASSQDPLASDFRGEQFF. The CDR3 bases are TGCGCCAGCAGCCAAGATCCGCTAGCGAGTGATTTTCGGGGTGAGCAGTTCTTC.

The chain uses TRBV5-1 and TRBJ2-1; 8 bases line up with TRBD1. CDR3 length: 15 amino acids. The ends lost 4 bases at V and 7 bases at J; junction bases unmatched: 10. In germline, CDR1 is SGHRS, CDR2 YFSETQ. CDR3 bases: TGCGCCAGCAGCCGCTCCGGGACAGGCCAAAATGAGCAGTTCTTC. This codes for CASSRSGTGQNEQFF.

The chain employs TRBV6-5 and TRBJ1-2; D possibly corresponds to TRBD1 (5 bases). V shed 2 bases and J shed 2 bases, with 6 bases lying between them. Germline CDR1 is MNHEY and CDR2 is SVGAGI. The CDR3 has 13 residues. The CDR3 nucleotides read TGTGCCAGCAGTTACAAGGGGAACTATGGCTACACCTTC. Translating it yields CASSYKGNYGYTF.

This sequence joins TRBV9 and TRBJ1-1; TRBD1 matches 12 bases. Looked up from germline, CDR1 is SGDLS and CDR2 is YYNGEE. The CDR3 sequence is 16 residues long. The J segment lost 7 bases and the V segment lost 3 bases, leaving 10 bases of the junction unmatched. CDR3 DNA sequence: TGTGCCAGCAGCGACTTCCCGGGACAGGGGGCGTTTGAAGCTTTCTTT. This sequence encodes CASSDFPGQGAFEAFF. Complete variable domain (other parts from reference TRBV9 and TRBJ1-1): DSGVTQTPKHLITATGQRVTLRCSPRSGDLSVYWYQQSLDQGLQFLIQYYNGEERAKGNILERFSAQQFPDLHSELNLSSLELGDSALYFCASSDFPGQGAFEAFFGQGTRLTVV.

V and J are TRBV10-3 and TRBJ2-7, with 7 bases fitting TRBD2. The CDR3 is 13 residues long. CDR1 and CDR2 (germline): ENHRY, SYGVKD. V was pared by 7 bases and J by 6 bases, with 9 bases of the junction left unmatched. The CDR3 sequence: CAITGLVSGEQYF. The CDR3 DNA is TGTGCCATCACTGGACTAGTTTCTGGCGAGCAGTACTTC.

J is TRBJ1-6 and V is TRBV15, with D perhaps matching TRBD1 (5 bases). CDR1 and CDR2 (germline): LNHNV, YYDKDF (reference sequence). V was clipped by 4 bases and J by 7 bases, with 20 bases between them. The CDR3 covers 17 residues. Here the CDR3 reads CATSTGLSAGQNSPLHF. As DNA, the CDR3 is TGTGCCACCAGCACGGGACTCAGCGCTGGCCAAAATTCACCCCTCCACTTT. Complete variable domain (other parts from reference TRBV15 and TRBJ1-6): DAMVIQNPRYQVTQFGKPVTLSCSQTLNHNVMYWYQQKSSQAPKLLFHYYDKDFNNEADTPDNFQSRRPNTSFCFLDIRSPGLGDTAMYLCATSTGLSAGQNSPLHFGNGTRLTVT.

The chain employs TRBV7-8 and TRBJ1-6, with 7 bases lining up with TRBD1. V gave up 5 bases and J gave up 5 bases; unmatched junction bases: 6. The CDR3 runs to 15 residues. CDR1 and CDR2 from the germline V gene are SGHVS and FQNEAQ. CDR3 region: CASSPPGTDNSPLHF. CDR3 coding DNA: TGTGCCAGCAGCCCTCCCGGGACAGATAATTCACCCCTCCACTTT.

Regarding this clone: One end of the junction fails to match germline, which may point to a read error. The chain joins TRBV7-6 to TRBJ2-5, with TRBD1 as a possible D gene (6 bases). CDR1 and CDR2 (germline): SGHVS, FNYEAQ. The CDR3 is 15 residues long. The CDR3 DNA reads as TGTGCTAGCAGCTCCCAGCGAGGGGGCCAAGAGACCCAGTACTTC. It yields the protein CASSSQRGGQETQYF.

The chain combines TRBV6-1 with TRBJ2-5; D might be TRBD1 (6 bases). The end of the DNA is better explained by TRBJ2-7, so the J call may be wrong. The CDR3 sequence is 13 residues long. In germline, CDR1 is MNHNS, CDR2 SASEGT. The CDR3 DNA reads as TGTGCCAGCAGTGCAGGCAGGGGATACGAGCAGTACTTC. It is translated as CASSAGRGYEQYF.

V gene TRBV9 combines with J gene TRBJ1-2, with D tentatively TRBD1 (5 bases). This CDR3 is built from 13 residues. Germline V CDR1 and CDR2: SGDLS, YYNGEE. Between the trimmed V and J ends, which lost 5 bases and 4 bases, there was a span of 12 bases. CDR3 DNA sequence: TGTGCCAGCAGTACGGGGGTTGCCTATGGCTACACCTTC. It codes for CASSTGVAYGYTF.

The chain recombines TRBV4-3 with TRBJ2-1, with 7 bases aligning to TRBD2. There are 16 residues in the CDR3. V shed 2 bases and J 2 bases; nucleotides not matched to a gene: 6. Germline loops: CDR1 LGHNA, CDR2 YSLEER. CDR3 residues: CASSQNGAGPYNEQFF. CDR3 nucleotide sequence: TGCGCCAGCAGCCAAAACGGAGCGGGACCCTACAATGAGCAGTTCTTC.

The J gene is TRBJ1-3, the V gene TRBV7-6; D is undetermined. Germline loops: CDR1 SGHVS, CDR2 FNYEAQ. V shed 1 base and J shed 4 bases, with 14 bases lying between them. This CDR3 region has 16 residues. The CDR3 reads CASSLVKPGFGNTIYF. DNA for the CDR3: TGTGCCAGCAGCTTAGTAAAGCCCGGGTTCGGAAACACCATATATTTT.

The gene calls are TRBV7-3 and TRBJ2-3; the D gene is possibly TRBD2 (7 bases). Germline values: CDR1 SGHTA, CDR2 FQGTGA. The V gene lost 5 bases and the J gene lost 0 bases, with 21 bases spanning the gap. CDR3 size: 18 residues. The CDR3 region is CASSPLGGDRSSTDTQYF. The CDR3 DNA reads as TGTGCCAGCAGCCCGTTAGGGGGGGACCGGTCTAGCACAGATACGCAGTATTTT.

The V call is TRBV6-1, the J call TRBJ1-5; weak D call: TRBD1 (5 bases). The CDR3 is made up of 14 amino acids. Germline CDR1 MNHNS, CDR2 SASEGT. V was clipped by 3 bases and J by 6 bases, with 12 bases between them. CDR3 DNA sequence: TGTGCCAGCAGTGACAGGGTGGGGGGTCAGCCCCAGCATTTT. Protein sequence: CASSDRVGGQPQHF.

J is TRBJ1-6 and V is TRBV28; 8 positions match TRBD1. V dropped 4 bases and J dropped 11; count of bases not matched to a gene: 16. There are 17 residues in the CDR3. Germline lookup yields CDR1 MDHEN and CDR2 SYDVKM. The CDR3: CASSYPTPDRVVPPLHF. CDR3 DNA: TGTGCCAGCAGTTACCCAACCCCGGACAGGGTAGTCCCACCCCTCCACTTT.